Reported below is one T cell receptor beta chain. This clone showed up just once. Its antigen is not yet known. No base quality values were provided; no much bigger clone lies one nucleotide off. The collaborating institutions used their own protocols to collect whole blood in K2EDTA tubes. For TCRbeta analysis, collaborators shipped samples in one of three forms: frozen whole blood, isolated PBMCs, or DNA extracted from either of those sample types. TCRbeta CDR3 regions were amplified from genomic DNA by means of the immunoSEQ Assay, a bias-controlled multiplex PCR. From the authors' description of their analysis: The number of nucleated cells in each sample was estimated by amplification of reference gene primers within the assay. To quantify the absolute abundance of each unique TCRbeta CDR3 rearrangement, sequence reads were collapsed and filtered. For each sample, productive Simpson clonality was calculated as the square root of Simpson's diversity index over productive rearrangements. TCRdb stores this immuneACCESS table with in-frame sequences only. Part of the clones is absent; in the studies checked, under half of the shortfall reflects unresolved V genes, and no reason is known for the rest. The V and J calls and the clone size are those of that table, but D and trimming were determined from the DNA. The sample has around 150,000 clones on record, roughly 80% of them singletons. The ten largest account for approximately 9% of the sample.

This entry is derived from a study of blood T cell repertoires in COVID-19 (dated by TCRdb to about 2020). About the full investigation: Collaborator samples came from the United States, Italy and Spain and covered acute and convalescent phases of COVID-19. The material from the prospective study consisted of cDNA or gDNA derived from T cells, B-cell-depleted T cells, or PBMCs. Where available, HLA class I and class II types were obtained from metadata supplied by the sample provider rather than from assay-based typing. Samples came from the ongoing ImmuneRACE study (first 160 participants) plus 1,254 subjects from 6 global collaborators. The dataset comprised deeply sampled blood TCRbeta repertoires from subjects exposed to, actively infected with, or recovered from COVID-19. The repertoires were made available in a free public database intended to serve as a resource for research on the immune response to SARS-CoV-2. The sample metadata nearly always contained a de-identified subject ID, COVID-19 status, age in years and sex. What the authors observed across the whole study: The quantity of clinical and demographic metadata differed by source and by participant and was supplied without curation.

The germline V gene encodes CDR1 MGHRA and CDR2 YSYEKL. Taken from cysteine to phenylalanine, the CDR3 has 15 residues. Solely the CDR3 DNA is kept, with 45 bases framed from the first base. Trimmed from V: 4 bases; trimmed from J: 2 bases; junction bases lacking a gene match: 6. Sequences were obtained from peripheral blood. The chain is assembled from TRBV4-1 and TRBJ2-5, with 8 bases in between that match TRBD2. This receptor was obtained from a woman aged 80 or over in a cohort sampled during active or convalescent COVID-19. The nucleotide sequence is TGCGCCAGCAGCCCGGCGGGGGGAAAACAAGAGACCCAGTACTTC. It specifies CASSPAGGKQETQYF.